A selection of T cell receptor beta chains follows, all from one sample in a study of blood T cell repertoires in COVID-19. The repertoire was sequenced with immunoSEQ multiplex PCR; TCRdb's copy has only in-frame clones and lacks some. The table lists over 250,000 clones, roughly 80% of them singletons. Sequenced sample: PBMCs or T cells enriched from blood (not recorded which). These receptors all stem from a man aged 35 to 55 who had been exposed to COVID-19. Both conserved end residues are part of each CDR3. A D gene is named only where the DNA matches it firmly. A clone size is listed for some rows: how often the clone was seen (once, few, many), or a class if it is expanded.

clone size	V gene	J gene	D gene	CDR3 DNA	CDR3 protein
.	TRBV3-1/TRBV3-2	TRBJ2-7	.	TGTGCCAGCAGCCAAGGGACCACAGGAAGGGAATACTTC	CASSQGTTGREYF
.	TRBV6-5	TRBJ2-2	TRBD2	TGTGCCAGCAACCCAGCGGGAGGAGCCGGGGAGCTGTTTTTT	CASNPAGGAGELFF
.	TRBV10-2	TRBJ2-5	TRBD2	TGCGCCAGCAGAGATAGCGGGAGGGCACAAGAGACCCAGTACTTC	CASRDSGRAQETQYF
.	TRBV19	TRBJ1-2	TRBD1	TGTGCCAGTCATAGTAGCCGGGACAGGGACTATGGCTACACCTTC	CASHSSRDRDYGYTF
.	TRBV11-3	TRBJ2-3	.	TGTGCCAGCAGCTTAGGGGTTACTAGCCGTCCCACAGATACGCAGTATTTT	CASSLGVTSRPTDTQYF
.	TRBV30	TRBJ2-1	.	TGTGCCTGGAGCGGGATAGCGGACAACAATGAGCAGTTCTTC	CAWSGIADNNEQFF
.	TRBV11-2	TRBJ2-6	TRBD1	TGTGCCAGCAGTCCGGGACAGGGTCCTCGCTCTGGGGCCAACGTCCTGACTTTC	CASSPGQGPRSGANVLTF
once	TRBV19	TRBJ2-1	TRBD2	TGTGCCAGTAGTTTTACGGCTAGCGGGAGGGCCCTTAAGCAGTTCTTC	CASSFTASGRALKQFF
.	TRBV5-1	TRBJ2-2	TRBD1	TGCGCCAGCAGCTTTTTCGGACAGGGGGCAGGAACCGGGGAGCTGTTTTTT	CASSFFGQGAGTGELFF
.	TRBV10-3	TRBJ2-1	.	TGTGCCATCAGTGACCCCCGGGCCTACAATGAGCAGTTCTTC	CAISDPRAYNEQFF
.	TRBV2	TRBJ1-2	.	TGTGCCAGCAGGGGCAACTATGGCTACACCTTC	CASRGNYGYTF
.	TRBV19	TRBJ2-7	.	TGTGCCAGTAGTATAGGGGGGGGCTCTGGTTACGAGCAGTACTTC	CASSIGGGSGYEQYF
once	TRBV7-3	TRBJ2-3	.	TGTGCCAGCAGCTCGAGTGGGCAGGGAGGCGCAGATACGCAGTATTTT	CASSSSGQGGADTQYF
many	TRBV10-3	TRBJ2-7	.	TGTGCCATCAGTGAGGGGAGGGGGGCCTACGAGCAGTACTTC	CAISEGRGAYEQYF
many	TRBV11-3	TRBJ2-1	TRBD2	TGTGCCAGCAGCTTAGTTCTAGCGGGAGGGGCCTACAATGAGCAGTTCTTC	CASSLVLAGGAYNEQFF
few	TRBV19	TRBJ1-1	.	TGTGCCAGTACGGGGACACAGAACACTGAAGCTTTCTTT	CASTGTQNTEAFF
.	TRBV7-2	TRBJ1-4	TRBD1	TGTGCCAGCAGCACCGGGACAGTAAAGGAAAAACTGTTTTTT	CASSTGTVKEKLFF
few	TRBV18	TRBJ2-1	TRBD2	TGTGCCAGCTCACCACCGATGGCGGGAGGGCCGGGGAATGAGCAGTTCTTC	CASSPPMAGGPGNEQFF
.	TRBV27	TRBJ2-7	TRBD1	TGTGCCAGCAGTTTCGTTCTCCCGCCGGGACAGGACTACGAGCAGTACTTC	CASSFVLPPGQDYEQYF
few	TRBV7-9	TRBJ2-7	TRBD1	TGTGCCAGCACCGTTTCGACAGGGCCCTACGAGCAGTACTTC	CASTVSTGPYEQYF
.	TRBV25-1	TRBJ1-1	.	TGTGCCAGCAGTGCTGACAGCTTAAAAATGAACACTGAAGCTTTCTTT	CASSADSLKMNTEAFF
.	TRBV2	TRBJ2-5	TRBD1	TGTGCCACCTTCCGGCCAGGGGGACGGACTGAGACCCAGTACTTC	CATFRPGGRTETQYF
few	TRBV19	TRBJ1-3	TRBD1	TGTGCCAGTAGAGATCACAGGGGGCTAAATGGAAACACCATATATTTT	CASRDHRGLNGNTIYF
.	TRBV6-5	TRBJ1-2	.	TGTGCCAGCGCCGAAGGACAGACCTATGGCTACACCTTC	CASAEGQTYGYTF
.	TRBV19	TRBJ2-7	.	TGTGCCAGTAGAGAAGCGTCCCGCTCCTACGAGCAGTACTTC	CASREASRSYEQYF
.	TRBV9	TRBJ2-3	.	TGTGCCAGCAGCGTAGGGGGGCATACGCAGTATTTT	CASSVGGHTQYF
.	TRBV6-5	TRBJ2-7	.	TGTGCCAGCAGAGCTATTGGACAGAGTATCTACGAGCAGTACTTC	CASRAIGQSIYEQYF
.	TRBV5-1	TRBJ2-3	.	TGCGCCAGCAGCCCTCGGGGGGCCCAAGATACGCAGTATTTT	CASSPRGAQDTQYF
.	TRBV7-9	TRBJ2-2	.	TGTGCCAGCAGCCAGAGAGGGTCAGGGGAGCTGTTTTTT	CASSQRGSGELFF
once	TRBV5-1	TRBJ2-7	TRBD2	TGCGCCAGCAGCTGGACCCGGGACAGGGGACTAGCGGGTGCCCACTTCCACTACGAGCAGTACTTC	CASSWTRDRGLAGAHFHYEQYF
.	TRBV5-1	TRBJ1-2	TRBD1	TGCGCCAGCAGAGGATCGACAGGGGATGGCTACACCTTC	CASRGSTGDGYTF
.	TRBV5-4	TRBJ1-6	.	TGTGCCAGCAGCTCCGTGGACAGCTCCTATAATTCACCCCTCCACTTT	CASSSVDSSYNSPLHF
.	TRBV29-1	TRBJ2-1	.	TGCAGCGTTGAACCCAACAACCCCTCCTACAATGAGCAGTTCTTC	CSVEPNNPSYNEQFF
.	TRBV24-1	TRBJ2-2	.	TGTGCCACCAGTCCACGACATGAACGCACCGGGGAGCTGTTTTTT	CATSPRHERTGELFF
.	TRBV21-1	TRBJ1-4	.	TGTGCCAGCACCCCCGCGGGGGAGCCCAATAATGAAAAACTGTTTTTT	CASTPAGEPNNEKLFF
.	TRBV3-1/TRBV3-2	TRBJ2-5	TRBD1	TGTGCCAGCAGCCCTAACAGGGGAAAAGCTTTCGGGACCCAGTACTTC	CASSPNRGKAFGTQYF